This T cell receptor (beta chain) derives from a study of blood T cell repertoires in COVID-19. TCRdb keeps only in-frame clones here, not all; method: immunoSEQ multiplex PCR. This table has around 50,000 clones, about 72% appearing once. This clone is a singleton in its sample. V was clipped by 1 base and J by 2 bases, with 7 bases between them. This CDR3 is built from 14 residues. Germline CDR1 is MNHNS and CDR2 is SASEGT. The TCR originated in a woman aged 50 to 60 with acute COVID-19. The sequenced sample consisted of PBMCs or T cells enriched from blood (not recorded which). This chain uses TRBV6-1 with TRBJ2-3; no clear D gene. CDR3 DNA: TGTGCCAGCAGTGAAGACACCGACACAGATACGCAGTATTTT. Its protein product is CASSEDTDTDTQYF.